This T cell receptor beta chain derives from a study of cytomegalovirus exposure and HLA in healthy donors. V trimming: 5 bases; J trimming: 4 bases; junction bases outside the gene matches: 9. The CDR3 has 15 residues. CDR1 is SGHTA and CDR2 is FQGNSA in the germline V gene. As to this clone: Its antigen remains unidentified.

Study conclusions and caveats: 87-base-pair reads could not separate some V segments, including TRBV6-2 and TRBV6-3.

Use of 60 Vbeta and 13 Jbeta primers characterized the PCR. Per the original methods: In a later analysis, the count reached some 73 million unique TCR beta chains, with roughly 11 million shared. Only in-frame clones appear in the TCRdb table, and some are missing; sequencing was by immunoSEQ multiplex PCR. That table is the source of V, J and clone size, and D and trimming were worked out from the DNA. Of about 100,000 clones in the sample, around 77% were seen once. V and J are TRBV7-2 and TRBJ2-7, with TRBD1 identical over 9 bases. This clonotype was sampled from a man aged 30-40 years in good health and CMV-seronegative. Source material: PBMCs. Here the CDR3 reads CASSPGTGRTYEQYF. The CDR3 coding sequence is TGTGCCAGCAGCCCTGGGACAGGGCGGACGTACGAGCAGTACTTC.